This T cell receptor beta chain was recovered during a study of blood T cells in healthy people across ages. This clonotype turned up a few times. The CDR3 runs 14 residues. V dropped 1 base and J dropped 2 bases, with 12 bases sitting between them. Germline CDR1 reads DFQATT; CDR2 reads SNEGSKA (reference sequence). A second 7 to 11 cycle PCR used barcoded and J-beta primers. TCRdb fed the 5' RACE reads into MiXCR, producing one record per CDR3 protein. This sample has over 1,500,000 distinct CDR3 sequences; roughly two fifths occur once, and the top ten carry 20% to 25%. A minimum of 5 micrograms of total RNA was extracted per sample.

The chain is built from TRBV20-1 and TRBJ2-7, with D unresolved. This sequence originates from a human donor in good health. Sequences were obtained from blood. DNA for the CDR3: TGCAGTGCTAGAGGGGCAGGCAGTGCCTACGAGCAGTACTTC. It is translated as CSARGAGSAYEQYF.